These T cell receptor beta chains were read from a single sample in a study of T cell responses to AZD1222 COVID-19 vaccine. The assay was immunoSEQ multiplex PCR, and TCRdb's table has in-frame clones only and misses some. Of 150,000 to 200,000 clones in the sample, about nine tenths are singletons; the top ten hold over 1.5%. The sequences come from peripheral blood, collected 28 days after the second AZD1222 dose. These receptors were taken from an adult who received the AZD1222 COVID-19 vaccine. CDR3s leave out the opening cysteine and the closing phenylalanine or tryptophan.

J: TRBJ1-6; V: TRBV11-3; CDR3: ASSFDRVSPLH
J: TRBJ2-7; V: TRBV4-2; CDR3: ASSQDGASYEQY
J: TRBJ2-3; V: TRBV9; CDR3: ASSSLDPAADQFTDTQY
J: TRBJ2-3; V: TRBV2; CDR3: ASSLTGLAGPAADTQY
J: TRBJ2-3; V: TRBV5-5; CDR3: ASSFIRTSGDTQY
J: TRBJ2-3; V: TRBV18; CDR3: ASRQLAGETDTQY
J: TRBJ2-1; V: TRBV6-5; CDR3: ASSTGTSYNEQF
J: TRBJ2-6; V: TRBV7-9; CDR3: ASSFDSHSGANVLT
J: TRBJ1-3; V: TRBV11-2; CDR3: ASTPGAGNTIY
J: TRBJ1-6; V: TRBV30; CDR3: AWSVDREYSPLH
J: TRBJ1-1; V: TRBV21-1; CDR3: ASSKAWGNTEAF
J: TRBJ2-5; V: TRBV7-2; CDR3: ASSFPGPQETQY
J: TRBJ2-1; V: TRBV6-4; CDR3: ASSVEQGNNEQF
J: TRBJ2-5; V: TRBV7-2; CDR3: ASSPRRSGSSETQY
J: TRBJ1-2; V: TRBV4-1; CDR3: ASSQDPGSNYGYT
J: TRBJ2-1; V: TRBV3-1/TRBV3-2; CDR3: ASSQKGTGKPF
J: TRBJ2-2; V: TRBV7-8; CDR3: ASSLNRVKRTGELF
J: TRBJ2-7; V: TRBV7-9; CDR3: ASSLVSGQASYEQY
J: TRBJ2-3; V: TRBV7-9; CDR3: ASSPWAGPATDTQY
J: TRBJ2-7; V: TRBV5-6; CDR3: ASSFDRVSYEQY
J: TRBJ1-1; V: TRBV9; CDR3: ASSSRASGFGTEAF
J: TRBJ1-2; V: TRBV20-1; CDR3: SASPLGLGGYT
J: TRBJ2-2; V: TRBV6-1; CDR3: ASIEADVGLAGFNTGELF
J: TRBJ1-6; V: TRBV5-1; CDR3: ASSADRGRGSPLH
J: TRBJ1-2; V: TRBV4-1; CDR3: ASSQVPIGGYT
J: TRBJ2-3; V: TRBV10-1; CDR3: ASSPAGSTDTQY
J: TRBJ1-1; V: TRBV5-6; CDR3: ASSWSPAGEATEAF
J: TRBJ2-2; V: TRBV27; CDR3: ASRPPGLAGGRGELF
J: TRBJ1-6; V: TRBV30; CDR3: AWRWTVGSPLH
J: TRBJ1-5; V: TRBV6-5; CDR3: ASKGSYSNQPQH
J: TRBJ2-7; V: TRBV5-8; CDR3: ASSFGLGGNSYEQY
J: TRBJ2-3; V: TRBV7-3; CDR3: ASIELRDTQY
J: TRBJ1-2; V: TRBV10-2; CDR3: ASRAGGGVRYGYT
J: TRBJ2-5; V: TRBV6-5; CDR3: ASSYGGGVVQETQY
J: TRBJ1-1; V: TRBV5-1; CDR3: ASSLGGSTEAF
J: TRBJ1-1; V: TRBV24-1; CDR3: ATSDSREGGTEAF
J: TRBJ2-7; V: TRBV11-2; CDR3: ASSSGGSGSSYEQY
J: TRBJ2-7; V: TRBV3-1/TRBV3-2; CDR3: ASSQVVLAGAEQY
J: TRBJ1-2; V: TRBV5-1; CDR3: ASSSVSPNYGYT
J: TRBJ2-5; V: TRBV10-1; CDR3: ASSDLRGIETQY
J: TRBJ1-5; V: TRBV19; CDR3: ASTDRGVNQPQH
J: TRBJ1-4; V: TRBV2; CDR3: ASRGAGEKLF
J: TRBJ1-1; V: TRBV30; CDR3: AWSVNLNTEAF
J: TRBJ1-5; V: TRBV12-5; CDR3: ASGLVRGRHESNQPQH
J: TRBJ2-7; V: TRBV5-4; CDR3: ASSSPYEQY
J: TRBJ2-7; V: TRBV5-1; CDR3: ASSNGLSSEQY
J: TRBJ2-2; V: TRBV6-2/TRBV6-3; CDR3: ASSYGANTGELF
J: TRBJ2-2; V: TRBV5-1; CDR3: ASSTGTGGGINTGELF
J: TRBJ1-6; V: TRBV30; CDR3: ALDPTKTYSPLH
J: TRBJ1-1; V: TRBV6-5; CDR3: ASSRGPDMNTEAF
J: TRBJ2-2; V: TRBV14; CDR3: ASSQFRANTGELF
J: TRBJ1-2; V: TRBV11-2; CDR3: ASRTVLGTGSYGYT
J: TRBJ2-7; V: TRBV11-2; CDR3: ASSPTGTGDEQY
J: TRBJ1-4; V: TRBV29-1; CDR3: SAGDDREKLF
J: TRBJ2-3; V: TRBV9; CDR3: ASSERGHTDTQY